Given below is one T cell receptor beta chain in context. Its matching antigen is unknown. These data belong to a study of T-cell reconstitution after alpha-beta-depleted transplantation in children. Whole-study results and caveats: It was surviving recipient T cells and thymic progenitors that gave some patients high TCRbeta diversity at day 60. T-cell numbers and diversity, one year after transplant, stemmed largely from T cells that were newly produced. There were reportedly several hundred expanded graft clones from which alpha-beta T cells came about two months after transplant.

The V gene lost 2 bases and the J gene lost 3 bases, with 14 bases spanning the gap. Per the germline V gene, CDR1 is KGHSH and CDR2 is LQKENI. This CDR3 is built from 16 residues. For TCRbeta, the library was prepared with unique molecular identifiers. TCRdb reprocessed the PCR reads via MiXCR and lists one record per CDR3 protein. This sample has 40,000 to 55,000 distinct CDR3 sequences; approximately 9.2% occur once, and the top ten carry 25% to 30%. V usage is TRBV18 and J usage is TRBJ1-5, with a tentative D call TRBD1 (6 bases). The source is a male patient aged 2 to 10 who had a stem cell transplant for chronic granulomatous disease, so the T cells may come from the graft donor. Specimen: PBMCs, mostly from graft donor cells, collected 60 days after TCRalphabeta/CD19-depleted stem cell transplant. The chain's CDR3 is CASSPGQGPNNQPQHF. CDR3 coding DNA: TGTGCCAGCTCACCAGGGCAGGGGCCGAACAATCAGCCCCAGCATTTT.